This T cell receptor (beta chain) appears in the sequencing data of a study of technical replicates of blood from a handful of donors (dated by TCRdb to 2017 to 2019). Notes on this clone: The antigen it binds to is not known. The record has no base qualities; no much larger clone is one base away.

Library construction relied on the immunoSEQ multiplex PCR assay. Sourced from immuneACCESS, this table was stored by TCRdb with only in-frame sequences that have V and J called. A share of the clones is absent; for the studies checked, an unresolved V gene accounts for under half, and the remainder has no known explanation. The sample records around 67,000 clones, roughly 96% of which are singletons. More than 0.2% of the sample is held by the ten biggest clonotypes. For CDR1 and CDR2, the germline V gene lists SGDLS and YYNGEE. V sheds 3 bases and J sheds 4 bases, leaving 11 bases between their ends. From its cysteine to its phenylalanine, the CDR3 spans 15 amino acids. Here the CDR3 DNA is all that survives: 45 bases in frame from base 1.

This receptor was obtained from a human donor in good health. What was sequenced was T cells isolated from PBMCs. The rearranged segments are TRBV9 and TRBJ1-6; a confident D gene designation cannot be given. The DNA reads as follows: TGTGCCAGCAGCGGCGAGGGCACGTATAATTCACCCCTCCACTTT. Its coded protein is CASSGEGTYNSPLHF.